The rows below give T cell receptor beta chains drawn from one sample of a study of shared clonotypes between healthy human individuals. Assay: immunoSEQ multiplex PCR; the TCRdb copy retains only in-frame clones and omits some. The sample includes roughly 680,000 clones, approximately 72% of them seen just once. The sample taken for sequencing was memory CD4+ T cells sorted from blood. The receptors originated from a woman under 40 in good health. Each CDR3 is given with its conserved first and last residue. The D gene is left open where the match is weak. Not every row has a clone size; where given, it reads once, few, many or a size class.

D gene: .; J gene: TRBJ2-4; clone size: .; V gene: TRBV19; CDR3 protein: CASSPGGTKNIQYF; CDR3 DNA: TGTGCCAGTAGTCCCGGGGGAACTAAAAACATTCAGTACTTC
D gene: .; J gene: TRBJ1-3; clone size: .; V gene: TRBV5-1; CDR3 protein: CASSPASGNTIYF; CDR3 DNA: TGCGCCAGCAGCCCGGCCTCTGGAAACACCATATATTTT
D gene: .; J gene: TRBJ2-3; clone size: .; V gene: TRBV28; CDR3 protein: CASSLPGSQSADTQYF; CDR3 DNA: TGTGCCAGCAGTTTACCCGGTTCCCAGAGCGCAGATACGCAGTATTTT
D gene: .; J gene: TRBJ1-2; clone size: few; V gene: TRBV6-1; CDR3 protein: CASTSFWYGYTF; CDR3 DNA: TGTGCCAGCACCAGTTTTTGGTATGGCTACACCTTC
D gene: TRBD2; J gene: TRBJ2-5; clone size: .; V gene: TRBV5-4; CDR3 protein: CASSFRLAGGPRETQYF; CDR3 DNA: TGTGCCAGCAGCTTCCGACTAGCGGGAGGGCCAAGGGAGACCCAGTACTTC
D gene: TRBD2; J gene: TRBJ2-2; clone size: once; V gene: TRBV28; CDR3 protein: CASSNSGRGPGELFF; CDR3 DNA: TGTGCCAGCAGCAATAGCGGGAGGGGGCCCGGGGAGCTGTTTTTT
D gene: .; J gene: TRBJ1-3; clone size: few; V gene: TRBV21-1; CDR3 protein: CASSKGRRQGNTIYF; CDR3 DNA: TGTGCCAGCAGCAAAGGGCGAAGACAAGGAAACACCATATATTTT
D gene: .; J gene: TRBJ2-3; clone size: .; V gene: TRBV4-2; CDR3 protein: CASRQARFSDTQYF; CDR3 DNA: TGTGCCAGCAGGCAGGCTAGGTTTTCAGATACGCAGTATTTT
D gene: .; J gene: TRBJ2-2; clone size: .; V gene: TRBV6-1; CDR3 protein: CASWGRANTGELFF; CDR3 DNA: TGTGCCAGCTGGGGCAGGGCGAACACCGGGGAGCTGTTTTTT
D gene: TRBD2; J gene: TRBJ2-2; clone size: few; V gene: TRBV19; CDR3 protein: CASNVAGGGGELFF; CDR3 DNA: TGTGCCAGTAACGTAGCGGGGGGCGGCGGGGAGCTGTTTTTT
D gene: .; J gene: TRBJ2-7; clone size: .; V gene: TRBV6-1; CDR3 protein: CASSGWQGSYEQYF; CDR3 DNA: TGTGCCAGCAGCGGCTGGCAGGGATCCTACGAGCAGTACTTC
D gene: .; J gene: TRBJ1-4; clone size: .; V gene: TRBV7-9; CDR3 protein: CASSSDRTTNEKLFF; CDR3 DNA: TGTGCCAGCAGCTCCGACCGAACAACTAATGAAAAACTGTTTTTT
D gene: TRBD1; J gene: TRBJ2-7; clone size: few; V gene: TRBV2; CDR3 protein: CASSSDRGLFREQYF; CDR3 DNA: TGTGCCAGCAGCTCGGACAGGGGGCTTTTTCGCGAGCAGTACTTC
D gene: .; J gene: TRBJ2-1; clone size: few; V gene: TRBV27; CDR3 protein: CASKEQSGLPLNEQFF; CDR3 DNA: TGTGCCAGCAAGGAACAGTCGGGACTCCCATTGAATGAGCAGTTCTTC
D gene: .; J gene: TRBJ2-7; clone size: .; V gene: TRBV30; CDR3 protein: CAWSVGGSSYEQYF; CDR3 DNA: TGTGCCTGGAGTGTCGGGGGAAGCTCCTACGAGCAGTACTTC
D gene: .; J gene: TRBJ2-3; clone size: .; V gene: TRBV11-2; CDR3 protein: CASSLGGSHNTQYF; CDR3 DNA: TGTGCCAGCAGCTTAGGGGGGAGCCATAATACGCAGTATTTT
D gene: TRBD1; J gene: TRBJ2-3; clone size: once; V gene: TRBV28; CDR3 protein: CASSLGQLILSTDTQYF; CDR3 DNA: TGTGCCAGCAGTTTGGGACAGCTAATACTGAGCACAGATACGCAGTATTTT
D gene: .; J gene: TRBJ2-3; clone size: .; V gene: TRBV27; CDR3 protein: CASSFQRPDTQYF; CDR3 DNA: TGTGCCAGCAGTTTCCAGCGCCCAGATACGCAGTATTTT
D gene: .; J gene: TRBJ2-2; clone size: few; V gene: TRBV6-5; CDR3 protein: CASSYRTGELFF; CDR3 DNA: TGTGCCAGCAGTTACCGCACCGGGGAGCTGTTTTTT
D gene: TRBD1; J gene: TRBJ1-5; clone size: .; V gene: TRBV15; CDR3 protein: CATSLPGTGYQPQHF; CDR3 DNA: TGTGCCACCAGCCTTCCCGGGACAGGGTATCAGCCCCAGCATTTT
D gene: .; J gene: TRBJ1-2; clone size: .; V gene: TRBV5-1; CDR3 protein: CASSLDRSHYGYTF; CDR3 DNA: TGCGCCAGCAGCTTGGACAGGTCCCACTATGGCTACACCTTC
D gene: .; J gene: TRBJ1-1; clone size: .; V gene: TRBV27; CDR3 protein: CASIPWGTDGPTEAFF; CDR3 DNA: TGTGCCAGCATTCCTTGGGGGACGGACGGCCCGACTGAAGCTTTCTTT
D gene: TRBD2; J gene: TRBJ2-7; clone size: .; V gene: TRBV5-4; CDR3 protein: CASSFIGSGSQGLYEQYF; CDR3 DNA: TGTGCCAGCAGCTTTATAGGTAGCGGGAGCCAGGGACTCTACGAGCAGTACTTC
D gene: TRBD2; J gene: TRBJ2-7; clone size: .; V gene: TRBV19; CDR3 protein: CASSMSPRLAGGPLGF; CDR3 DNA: TGTGCCAGTAGTATGTCACCCCGACTAGCGGGAGGGCCTTTGGGGTTC
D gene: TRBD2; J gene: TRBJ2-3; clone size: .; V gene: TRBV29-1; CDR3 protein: CSVRGGPASTDTQYF; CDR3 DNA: TGCAGCGTCCGGGGGGGGCCGGCTAGCACAGATACGCAGTATTTT
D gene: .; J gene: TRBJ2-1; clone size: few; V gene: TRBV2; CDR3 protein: CASSVQQARFSHEQFF; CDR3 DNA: TGTGCCAGCAGTGTCCAACAGGCCCGGTTTAGTCATGAGCAGTTCTTC
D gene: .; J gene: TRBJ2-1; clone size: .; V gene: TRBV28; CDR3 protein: CASSFPTGPLEQFF; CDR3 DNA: TGTGCCAGCAGTTTTCCGACAGGACCCTTGGAGCAGTTCTTC
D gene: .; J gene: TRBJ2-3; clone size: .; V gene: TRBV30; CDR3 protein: CAWSAGGSGTDTQYF; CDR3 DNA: TGTGCCTGGAGTGCTGGAGGCTCTGGGACAGATACGCAGTATTTT
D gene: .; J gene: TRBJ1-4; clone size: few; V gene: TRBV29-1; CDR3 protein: CSVGSRVDEKLFF; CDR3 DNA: TGCAGCGTTGGGTCGAGGGTGGATGAAAAACTGTTTTTT
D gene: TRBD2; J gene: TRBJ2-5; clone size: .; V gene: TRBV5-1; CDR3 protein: CASSLGASGYQETQYF; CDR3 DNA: TGCGCCAGCAGCTTGGGCGCTAGCGGGTACCAAGAGACCCAGTACTTC
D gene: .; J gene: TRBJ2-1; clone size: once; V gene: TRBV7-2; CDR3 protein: CASSSLHPGINNEQFF; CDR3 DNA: TGTGCCAGCAGCTCCCTTCATCCGGGGATAAACAATGAGCAGTTCTTC
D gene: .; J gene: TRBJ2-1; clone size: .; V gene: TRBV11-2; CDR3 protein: CASRTARGSSTQSNEQFF; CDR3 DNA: TGTGCCAGCAGAACGGCCCGGGGTTCTAGCACCCAATCAAATGAGCAGTTCTTC